This T cell receptor beta chain was sequenced for a study of cytotoxic CD8 clonotypes in ibrutinib-treated CLL. In germline, CDR1 is MDHEN, CDR2 SYDVKM. The CDR3 runs 16 residues. The germline V and J ends were trimmed by 3 bases and 3 bases, with 18 bases remaining between them. Profiling relied on immunoSEQ multiplex PCR, and the TCRdb table lists in-frame clones only, not all of them. This table holds 9,500 to 14,000 clones, roughly four fifths found once. Sequenced material: PBMCs, taken at disease progression, from a patient treated with ibrutinib. This receptor was taken from a human donor with chronic lymphocytic leukemia. V is TRBV28 and J is TRBJ2-7; D could derive from TRBD1 or TRBD2 (5 bases each). The CDR3 spells CASSFRGRTVGYEQYF. CDR3 DNA: TGTGCCAGCAGTTTTAGGGGTAGGACTGTTGGCTACGAGCAGTACTTC.